This is a list of T cell receptor beta chains from one sample in a study of T cells in Graves' hyperthyroidism and ophthalmopathy. TCRdb re-analysed the multiplex PCR reads in MiXCR, keeping a single row per CDR3 protein. The sample comprises approximately 600,000 distinct CDR3 sequences, 20% to 25% of which are singletons, and 34% rests with the top ten. The specimen was blood. These receptors were obtained from a man aged 25-40 years with Graves' ophthalmopathy. The CDR3 runs from the conserved cysteine through the conserved F or W. D genes are given only for firm matches. Where a row states a size, it is once, few, many or the class of an expanded clone; other rows omit it.

size	D	V	J	CDR3	DNA
NA	TRBD2	TRBV30	TRBJ2-3	CAWSVRAGGMYTQYF	TGTGCCTGGAGTGTTCGGGCGGGGGGCATGTATACGCAGTATTTT
few	TRBD1	TRBV13	TRBJ2-6	CASSASGTGWGGANVLTF	TGTGCCAGCAGCGCTTCCGGGACAGGGTGGGGTGGGGCCAACGTCCTGACTTTC
few	NA	TRBV29-1	TRBJ2-1	CSVVRRSSYNEQFF	TGCAGCGTGGTCAGGAGGAGCTCCTACAATGAGCAGTTCTTC
NA	NA	TRBV6-1	TRBJ2-5	CASSPEGTRRETQYF	TGTGCCAGCAGCCCAGAGGGAACAAGGCGGGAGACCCAGTACTTC
NA	NA	TRBV3-1	TRBJ2-2	CASRRGGTGELFF	TGTGCCAGCAGACGGGGCGGGACCGGGGAGCTGTTTTTT
once	NA	TRBV10-3	TRBJ2-1	CAIAGNNNEQFF	TGTGCCATCGCAGGCAATAACAATGAGCAGTTCTTC
NA	NA	TRBV5-5	TRBJ2-7	CASSLLGTPPTPSEQYF	TGTGCCAGCAGCTTGCTTGGGACACCCCCTACCCCATCCGAGCAGTACTTC
NA	TRBD2	TRBV3-1	TRBJ2-1	CASSYGTSIGGGQFF	TGTGCCAGCAGCTACGGGACTAGCATAGGGGGTGGGCAGTTCTTC
NA	NA	TRBV30	TRBJ2-1	CAWSVMGTRGALRSEQFF	TGTGCCTGGAGTGTAATGGGAACAAGGGGGGCCCTACGGAGTGAGCAGTTCTTC
NA	NA	TRBV7-2	TRBJ2-1	CASSRRVNEQFF	TGTGCCAGCAGCCGCAGGGTGAATGAGCAGTTCTTC
few	TRBD1	TRBV18	TRBJ2-3	CASSPRRDRGTDTQYF	TGTGCCAGCTCACCGAGGAGGGACAGGGGCACAGATACGCAGTATTTT
NA	NA	TRBV28	TRBJ1-2	CASKGTKYGYTF	TGTGCCAGCAAGGGGACAAAGTATGGCTACACCTTC
NA	TRBD2	TRBV18	TRBJ2-7	CASSTGTRGTYEQYF	TGTGCCAGCTCCACCGGGACTAGGGGAACCTACGAGCAGTACTTC
many	NA	TRBV3-1	TRBJ1-6	CASSPRTVAVGSPLHF	TGTGCCAGCAGCCCTCGGACAGTCGCCGTTGGTTCACCCCTCCACTTT
few	TRBD2	TRBV19	TRBJ2-1	CAVGAGRANNEQFF	TGTGCCGTAGGAGCTGGGAGGGCCAACAATGAGCAGTTCTTC
many	NA	TRBV7-2	TRBJ1-1	CASSLAAGAHTEAFF	TGTGCCAGCAGCTTAGCGGCAGGGGCGCACACTGAAGCTTTCTTT
few	NA	TRBV4-2	TRBJ1-1	CASSQGTESTEAFF	TGTGCCAGCAGCCAAGGGACAGAGAGCACTGAAGCTTTCTTT